This TCR beta chain was profiled in a study of shared clonotypes between healthy human individuals (dated by TCRdb to the early 2020s). For the study in its entirety: The cohort comprised a couple of women and a few men aged 18 to 49 years. To estimate repertoire size and how much clonotype sharing occurs between individuals, the study deeply sequenced the blood TCR repertoires of 5 or 6 healthy adults. Between about 0.8 and 9 billion PBMCs per donor were obtained by leukapheresis. Per donor, three plates each were used for CD4 naive and CD4 memory, two for CD8 naive, and one for CD8 memory. To increase sequencing depth and limit assay-specific biases, different laboratories used diverse techniques to prepare libraries and sequence TCR repertoires. Broad study findings and their caveats: Only blood was sampled, and tissue TCR repertoires likely differ from those in blood. Even with the large sequencing depth, rarefaction of the sorted-subset datasets indicated that sequencing was incomplete. Higher generation probabilities were observed for clonotypes shared by all four sorted-subset donors than for non-shared clonotypes. Pairwise subsampling led to the expectation that sequencing depth would affect the degree of clonotype sharing among donors. Because the study included only a small number of donors, the genetic and exposure-history diversity represented was limited. Across several donors, roughly 5.1% of naive CD4, roughly 3.8% of naive CD8, 2% to 2.5% of memory CD4, and 0.4% of memory CD8 clonotypes were shared. Naive subsets generally had larger estimated clonotype richness than memory subsets did.

In the germline V gene, CDR1 corresponds to MNHEY and CDR2 to SVGAGI. The CDR3 runs 13 amino acids, cysteine and phenylalanine included. The entry retains the CDR3 DNA only, 39 bases that are in frame from base 1. V loses 0 bases of germline sequence and J loses 5 bases, and the interval between the two ends is 7 bases. This clone was found a few times. The target of this receptor is not known. Base-call qualities are not available, and no considerably larger clone is one nucleotide away. The sample has other DNA sequences that encode this CDR3 too. For the CD8 naive samples, CD45RO-negative cells were positively selected for CCR7, yielding a CD45RA+CCR7+ population from which TemRA cells were excluded. Healthy HIV-negative adults with no recently reported acute infections or vaccinations were included as donors. All donors were Caucasian adults living in Nashville, Tennessee, USA. Blood was collected by leukapheresis, and PBMCs were isolated by Ficoll-Histopaque density gradient centrifugation and then cryopreserved in liquid nitrogen vapor phase. Purity and quantity of every magnetically sorted T cell population were checked by analytical flow cytometry. Genomic DNA was isolated from every sorted fraction and measured by UV absorbance on a Nanodrop 2000c.

Using the deep immunoSEQ assay, multiplex PCR amplified TCR CDR3 regions from genomic DNA. For each cell subset, the extracted genomic DNA was distributed evenly across all wells of several immunoSEQ 96-well plates, and each plate served as one replicate. Each replicate PCR for sorted subsets received roughly 200 ng genomic DNA, equal to about 30,000 T cell genomes. Purified libraries were quantified with a Qubit 3.0 fluorometer, sized on a Bioanalyzer 2100, and re-quantified with the KAPA Library Quantification kit. Every immunoSEQ 96-well plate was sequenced on a separate single-read 150-cycle Illumina NextSeq 550 flow cell. The study's processing was this. Because only junctional sequences without quality scores were contained in the immunoSEQ output, filtering matching that applied to full-length reads could not be performed. To assign V/J genes and CDR3, sequences were annotated using PyIR, a Python wrapper for IgBLAST v1.9, with IMGT germline references. Reads with weak V/J assignments (E-value above 1e-6), missing CDR3, stop codons, out-of-frame junctions, or ambiguous translated residues were removed. V3J clonotypes were defined as sequences sharing the same inferred V gene, J gene, and CDR3 amino acid sequence. Percentage overlap between repertoires was computed as shared unique clonotypes divided by the size of the smaller repertoire. Three approaches were used to assess repertoire richness: RTK rarefaction, the Chao1 estimator, and Recon v2.1 estimates of unobserved clonotypes. Generation probabilities were computed with OLGA for all TCRbeta clonotypes obtained by the gDNA method from four donors. Entries here come from immuneACCESS through TCRdb and include only in-frame sequences with V and J called. Some clones fail to appear in such tables; in the studies checked, an unresolved V gene covers under half of the shortfall, and the cause of the remainder is unknown. V, J and clone size were drawn from that table, and D and trimming were deduced from the DNA. The sample data list roughly 1,800,000 clones, and roughly 95% of these were observed just once. 1% to 1.5% of the sample lies in the top ten.

The rearrangement combines TRBV6-5 with TRBJ1-2, with the identity of the D gene unclear. This clonotype originated in a man between 18 and 29 years old in good health. The specimen sequenced was naive CD8+ T cells sorted from blood. The cell subset or site tag for this specimen amounts to: CD45RA+CCR7+. The DNA sequence reads TGTGCCAGCAGTTACTCCCGGGGTTATGGCTACACCTTC. Its translation is CASSYSRGYGYTF.